This T cell receptor (beta chain) was recorded in a study of blood T cells in healthy people across ages. Study-level results: Estimates drawn from one million T cells were deemed to understate diversity. Observed TCR beta diversity per million T cells went down as age went up. This fall followed a roughly linear course with age.

As to this clonotype: Its antigen is undetermined.

A second PCR, run for roughly 7 to 12 cycles, used a sample-barcoded 5' primer plus a J-beta primer mix. TCRdb reanalysed the 5' RACE reads using MiXCR and keeps one entry per CDR3 protein. The top ten clones hold 30% of a sample with approximately 690,000 distinct CDR3 sequences, 40% to 45% of them seen once. V lost 4 bases, J lost 2 bases, and 11 bases stayed unmatched. Germline V gene lookup returns CDR1 DFQATT and CDR2 SNEGSKA (reference sequence). This CDR3 has 15 amino acids. The sequenced sample consisted of blood. The sequence derives from an elderly man in good health. The chain combines TRBV20-1 with TRBJ2-7, with 7 bases lining up with TRBD1. CDR3 amino acids: CSATRQGRLTYEQYF. DNA for the CDR3: TGCAGTGCTACCCGACAGGGCCGTCTTACCTACGAGCAGTACTTC.